Following are 2 T cell receptor beta chains from one sample sequenced in a study of T-cell reconstitution after alpha-beta-depleted transplantation in children. Preparation of the TCRbeta library used unique molecular identifiers. TCRdb ran MiXCR on the PCR reads and lists one entry per CDR3 protein. In the table there are around 370,000 distinct CDR3 sequences, about 9.3% of which are singletons. Source: PBMCs from the stem cell graft donor, taken from the stem cell graft. These receptors were collected from a human donor who donated a stem cell graft to a child with acute lymphoblastic leukemia.

The rearrangement links TRBV7-6 to TRBJ2-3, with 11 bases matching TRBD2. The CDR3 is made up of 18 amino acids. V trimming: 2 bases; J trimming: 5 bases; junction bases outside the gene matches: 12. CDR1 and CDR2 (germline): SGHVS, FNYEAQ. The CDR3 loop is CASSLTVVSGRAGDTQYF. The CDR3 nucleotides read TGTGCCAGCAGCTTAACGGTTGTTAGCGGGAGGGCCGGAGATACGCAGTATTTT.

This clonotype was observed many times. The junction shows a germline mismatch at one end, possibly a read error. The chain employs TRBV7-7 and TRBJ2-3; D gene uncertain. This CDR3 contains 12 residues. The germline gives CDR1 SSHAT, CDR2 FNYEAQ (reference sequence). The CDR3 DNA follows: TGTGCTAGCAGCGAAATATCAGATACGCAGTATTTT. Translated, it gives CASSEISDTQYF.